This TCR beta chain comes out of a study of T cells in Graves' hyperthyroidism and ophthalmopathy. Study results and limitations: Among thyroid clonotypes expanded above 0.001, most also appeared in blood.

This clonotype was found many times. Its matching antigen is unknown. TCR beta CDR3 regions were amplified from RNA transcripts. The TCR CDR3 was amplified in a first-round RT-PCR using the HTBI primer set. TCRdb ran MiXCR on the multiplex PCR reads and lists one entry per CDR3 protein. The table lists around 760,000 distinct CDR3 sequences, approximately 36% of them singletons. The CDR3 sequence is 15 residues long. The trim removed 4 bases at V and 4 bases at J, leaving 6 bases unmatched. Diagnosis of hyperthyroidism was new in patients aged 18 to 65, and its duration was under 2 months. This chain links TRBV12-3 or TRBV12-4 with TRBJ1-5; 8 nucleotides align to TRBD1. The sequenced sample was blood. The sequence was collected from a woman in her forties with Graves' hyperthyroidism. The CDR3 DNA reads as TGTGCCAGCAGTTCCGGACAGGGTGGGAATCAGCCCCAGCATTTT. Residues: CASSSGQGGNQPQHF.